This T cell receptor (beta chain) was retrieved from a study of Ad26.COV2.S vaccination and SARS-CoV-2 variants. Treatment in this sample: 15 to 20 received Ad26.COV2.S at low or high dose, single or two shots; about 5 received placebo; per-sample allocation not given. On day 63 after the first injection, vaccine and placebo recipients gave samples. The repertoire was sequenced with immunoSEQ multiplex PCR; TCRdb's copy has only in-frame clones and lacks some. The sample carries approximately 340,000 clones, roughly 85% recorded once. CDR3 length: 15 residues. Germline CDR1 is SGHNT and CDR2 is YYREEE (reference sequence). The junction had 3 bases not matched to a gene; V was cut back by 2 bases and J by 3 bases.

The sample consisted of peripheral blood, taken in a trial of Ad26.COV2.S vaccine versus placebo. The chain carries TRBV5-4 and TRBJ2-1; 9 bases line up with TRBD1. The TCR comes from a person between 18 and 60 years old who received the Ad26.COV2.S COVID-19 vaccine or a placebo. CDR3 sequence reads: CASSFPGQGYNEQFF. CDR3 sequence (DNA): TGTGCCAGCAGCTTTCCGGGACAGGGCTACAATGAGCAGTTCTTC.